Listed here are 2 T cell receptor beta chains from one sample, sequenced in a study of shared clonotypes between healthy human individuals. It was CD45RO-negative cells, positively selected for CCR7, that made up naive CD8 cells, with terminally differentiated effector memory CD45RA+ cells excluded. The assay was immunoSEQ multiplex PCR, and TCRdb's table has in-frame clones only and misses some. The profile covers some 2,000,000 clones, with around 96% appearing a single time and roughly 1% taken by the ten largest. Sequencing was performed on naive CD8+ T cells sorted from blood. The receptors come from a man younger than 35 in good health.

V and J are TRBV28 and TRBJ1-5; D uncertain. CDR3 length equals 13 residues. The V and J ends lost 2 bases and 5 bases respectively, with 7 bases between them. The germline CDR1 and CDR2 sequences are MDHEN and SYDVKM. CDR3 region: CASSLARHQPQHF. The CDR3 DNA is TGTGCCAGCAGTTTAGCTAGGCATCAGCCCCAGCATTTT.

Regarding this clone: The same CDR3 arises from other DNA sequences in this sample as well. The rearrangement joins TRBV5-6 to TRBJ1-4; D unclear. V dropped 2 bases and J dropped 6 bases, with 8 bases sitting between them. Germline V gene sequence: CDR1 SGHDT, CDR2 YYEEEE. This CDR3 spans 13 amino acids. CDR3 protein: CASSFGGDEKLFF. The CDR3 DNA reads TGTGCCAGCAGCTTCGGTGGGGATGAAAAACTGTTTTTT. The full variable domain, completed using reference TRBV5-6 and TRBJ1-4, is DAGVTQSPTHLIKTRGQQVTLRCSPKSGHDTVSWYQQALGQGPQFIFQYYEEEERQRGNFPDRFSGHQFPNYSSELNVNALLLGDSALYLCASSFGGDEKLFFGSGTQLSVL.